This entry lists 3 T cell receptor beta chains sequenced from one sample in a study of blood T cells in healthy people across ages. The second PCR ran roughly 7 to 11 cycles with a sample-barcoded 5' primer and J-beta primers. TCRdb independently ran MiXCR on the 5' RACE reads; one entry per CDR3 protein. The data contain fewer than 2 million distinct CDR3 sequences, about 39% of them singletons. Source material: blood. Receptors were obtained from a human donor in good health.

CDR3 DNA: TGCGCCAGCAGCTTGGACGAGGGGGCGGGGGAGCAGTACTTC. Its translation is CASSLDEGAGEQYF. The chain has TRBV5-1 and TRBJ2-5; D may correspond to TRBD1 or TRBD2 (7 bases each). Germline lookup yields CDR1 SGHRS and CDR2 YFSETQ. Deletions cut 0 bases from V and 11 bases from J, with 17 bases between. There are 14 residues in the CDR3.

The chain couples TRBV12-3 or TRBV12-4 to TRBJ2-1, with TRBD2 identical over 7 bases. V was clipped by 5 bases and J by 2 bases; unmatched bases: 6. This CDR3 is built from 15 residues. CDR3 amino acids: CASSRGLVTYNEQFF. CDR3 in DNA: TGTGCCAGCAGTCGAGGACTAGTAACCTACAATGAGCAGTTCTTC.

The chain has TRBV12-3 or TRBV12-4 and TRBJ1-2, with 7 bases lining up with TRBD1. The junction had 13 bases not matched to a gene; V was cut back by 3 bases and J by 3 bases. This CDR3 is 17 amino acids long. The CDR3: CASSFAPDREGHYGYTF. The CDR3 region has the DNA TGTGCCAGCAGTTTTGCCCCCGACAGGGAAGGTCACTATGGCTACACCTTC.